These 18 T cell receptor beta chains originate from one sample sequenced in a study of cytomegalovirus exposure and HLA in healthy donors (dated by TCRdb to about 2017). The library was built by means of the immunoSEQ multiplex PCR assay. Imported from immuneACCESS, the table was reduced by TCRdb to in-frame sequences with V and J called. These copies leave out some clones; in studies compared against another copy, an unresolved V gene accounts for under half, and the cause of the remainder is not known. Present in this sample are 220,000 or so clones, roughly 88% of which were seen just once. The ten largest clones capture roughly an eighth of the sample. Sample: PBMCs. These receptors were obtained from a woman in her twenties or thirties in good health and CMV-seropositive.

CDR3 bases: TGTGCCTGGAGTCGGGTAGCGGCTAGCACAGATACGCAGTATTTT. Its translation is CAWSRVAASTDTQYF. The chain combines TRBV30 with TRBJ2-3, with D perhaps matching TRBD2 (6 bases). Trimming shortened V by 2 bases and J by 0 bases, and 12 bases separated the two germline ends. Germline loops: CDR1 GTSNPN, CDR2 SVGIG (reference sequence). The CDR3 has 15 residues.

The genes are TRBV11-2 and TRBJ1-3; the D is unclear. The CDR3 contains 14 residues. V was shortened by 1 base and J by 2 bases, with 6 bases between the two germline ends. Germline-derived CDR1 and CDR2 are SGHAT and FQNNGV. The CDR3: CASSLVMAGNTIYF. The CDR3 DNA is TGTGCCAGCAGCTTAGTTATGGCTGGAAACACCATATATTTT.

V and J are TRBV7-9 and TRBJ2-7, with no clear D. CDR3 length equals 13 residues. V lost 3 bases and J 0 bases, leaving 6 bases between the germline ends. Germline CDR1 SEHNR, CDR2 FQNEAQ (reference sequence). Here the CDR3 DNA reads TGTGCCAGCAGCTTCCAAAGCTCCTACGAGCAGTACTTC. This codes for CASSFQSSYEQYF.

The CDR3 DNA follows: TGTGCCAGCTTACAAGGCAGGAACACTGAAGCTTTCTTT. This sequence encodes CASLQGRNTEAFF. The rearrangement links TRBV18 to TRBJ1-1; D remains ambiguous. Trimming took off 7 bases at V and 1 base at J, with 10 bases between the two ends. The germline V gene encodes CDR1 KGHSH and CDR2 LQKENI. The CDR3 contains 13 residues.

For the CDR3, the DNA is TGCGCCAGCAGCTTGGTTCCAGATTACACTGAAGCTTTCTTT. Protein product: CASSLVPDYTEAFF. This chain uses TRBV5-1 with TRBJ1-1; D is uncertain. Per germline, CDR1 SGHRS and CDR2 YFSETQ. The CDR3 runs to 14 residues. The V and J ends lost 0 bases and 3 bases respectively, with 9 bases between them.

This chain joins TRBV10-3 and TRBJ1-3; TRBD1 is a possible D gene (5 bases). Germline CDR1 is ENHRY and CDR2 is SYGVKD. The CDR3 is 16 amino acids. The V end was cut by 4 bases, the J end by 0 bases, with 13 bases between. The CDR3 is CAISGTSPSSGNTIYF. Here the CDR3 DNA reads TGTGCCATCAGTGGGACATCCCCGAGCTCTGGAAACACCATATATTTT.

The CDR3 protein is CASRGLLDSTENYGYTF. CDR3 sequence (DNA): TGTGCCAGCAGAGGACTTTTGGACTCTACCGAGAACTATGGCTACACCTTC. This chain joins TRBV27 and TRBJ1-2; no clear D. Trimming left V 6 bases short and J 2 bases short, with 22 bases between. There are 17 residues in the CDR3. In germline, CDR1 is MNHEY, CDR2 SMNVEV (reference sequence).

This chain joins TRBV19 and TRBJ1-2, with D unclear. Germline V gene lookup returns CDR1 LNHDA and CDR2 SQIVND (reference sequence). Trimming took off 3 bases at V and 4 bases at J, with 6 bases between the two ends. CDR3 length: 12 amino acids. The CDR3 DNA follows: TGTGCCAGTAGTATGCTTGCCTATGGCTACACCTTC. Residues: CASSMLAYGYTF.

V is TRBV7-3 and J is TRBJ2-1; D unclear. Germline CDR1 reads SGHTA; CDR2 reads FQGTGA. Trimming removed 5 bases at V and 6 bases at J, with 8 bases between. The CDR3 length is 12 residues. The CDR3 region has the DNA TGTGCCAGCAGCCCCTCGGGCAATGAGCAGTTCTTC. Translating it yields CASSPSGNEQFF.

J is TRBJ1-1 and V is TRBV30; D gene uncertain. Between the trimmed V and J ends, which lost 5 bases and 1 base, there was a span of 8 bases. There are 12 residues in the CDR3. Germline CDR1 is GTSNPN and CDR2 is SVGIG (reference sequence). The DNA of the CDR3 is TGTGCCTGGGAACGGAGGAACACTGAAGCTTTCTTT. Protein: CAWERRNTEAFF.

The rearrangement uses TRBV28 and TRBJ2-1, with TRBD1 matching 8 bases. Germline-derived CDR1 and CDR2 are MDHEN and SYDVKM. V trimming: 5 bases; J trimming: 6 bases; junction bases outside the gene matches: 6. This CDR3 comprises 14 residues. CDR3 coding DNA: TGTGCCAGCAGTCCCTACAGGGGGAGCAATGAGCAGTTCTTC. Translated, it gives CASSPYRGSNEQFF.

This chain uses TRBV29-1 with TRBJ2-1; 14 nucleotides align to TRBD2. Trimming at V came to 7 bases and at J to 6 bases, leaving 2 bases not matched to a gene. The CDR3 spans 13 residues. Germline lookup yields CDR1 SQVTM and CDR2 ANQGSEA. The CDR3 DNA follows: TGCAGCGGAGGGACTAGCGGGAGCAATGAGCAGTTCTTC. Amino acid sequence: CSGGTSGSNEQFF.

The J gene is TRBJ2-5, the V gene TRBV11-2; D remains ambiguous. CDR1 is SGHAT and CDR2 is FQNNGV in the germline V gene. This CDR3 has 11 residues. Trimming removed 7 bases from V and 1 base from J, with 4 bases in between. The CDR3 sequence is CASKGQETQYF. The CDR3 nucleotides read TGTGCCAGCAAAGGCCAAGAGACCCAGTACTTC.

The chain's CDR3 is CASSYTGQGNTEAFF. The CDR3, as DNA: TGTGCCAGCAGTTACACGGGACAGGGGAACACTGAAGCTTTCTTT. The chain carries TRBV6-5 and TRBJ1-1, with 9 bases lining up with TRBD1. From germline, CDR1 is MNHEY and CDR2 SVGAGI. The CDR3 spans 15 residues. V lost 2 bases, J lost 1 base, and 2 bases stayed unmatched.

This sequence joins TRBV9 and TRBJ1-1; maybe TRBD1 (6 bases). Trimming left V 2 bases short and J 3 bases short, with 14 bases between. The CDR3 spans 15 residues. Germline assignment: CDR1 SGDLS and CDR2 YYNGEE. CDR3: CASSVRSGGYTEAFF. The DNA of the CDR3 is TGTGCCAGCAGCGTTAGGTCCGGGGGCTACACTGAAGCTTTCTTT.

The rearrangement uses TRBV19 and TRBJ2-7; D is perhaps TRBD1 or TRBD2 (5 bases each). V was cut by 5 bases and J by 3 bases, with 14 bases left in between. CDR1 is LNHDA and CDR2 is SQIVND in the germline V gene (reference sequence). This CDR3 is 14 amino acids long. DNA for the CDR3: TGTGCCAGTAGTGTACGCCGGGACCACTACGAGCAGTACTTC. As protein: CASSVRRDHYEQYF.

The chain joins TRBV5-6 to TRBJ2-1, with 12 bases lining up with TRBD2. Germline CDR1 is SGHDT and CDR2 is YYEEEE. CDR3 length: 18 residues. After removal of 0 bases from V and 7 bases from J, the junction contained 11 bases not matched to a gene. CDR3 loop: CASSLDRLAGDPGNEQFF. The CDR3 region has the DNA TGTGCCAGCAGCTTGGACCGACTAGCGGGAGATCCAGGGAATGAGCAGTTCTTC.

This sequence joins TRBV30 and TRBJ1-4; D is unclear. V was pared by 3 bases and J by 8 bases, with 7 bases between. Per germline, CDR1 GTSNPN and CDR2 SVGIG (reference sequence). The CDR3 is made up of 11 amino acids. The CDR3 coding sequence is TGTGCCTGGAGGGCGGGGGAAAAACTGTTTTTT. Translation: CAWRAGEKLFF.